This T cell receptor beta chain was identified in a study of T cell responses to AZD1222 COVID-19 vaccine (dated by TCRdb to the early 2020s). Study-wide context: AZD1222 recipients with second doses at about 4 weeks or about 12 weeks were pooled, because spike-specific TCR depth and breadth did not differ between schedules. TCR sequencing was performed for 230 to 250 trial participants, of whom about 200 were given two doses of AZD1222 and some 26 were given two doses of MenACWY control vaccine. Trial participants were enrolled by age into 18-55, 56-69 and 70-plus year subgroups, with around 150, 28 and 57 TCR-sequenced participants respectively.

The time point label, as the study defines it: baseline before first vaccination. Vaccinee samples were obtained from the UK trials COV001 and COV002, which included a single-blind randomized controlled phase 2/3 trial of AZD1222 (ChAdOx1 nCoV-19) in healthy adults. Trial participant PBMC samples were collected at day 0 and day 28 after the second dose for TCRbeta chain sequencing. This clone was seen a single time. Its antigen has not been determined. Per-base qualities were not stored, and no clone one base away is much larger. What the study reported, not specific to this receptor: Conclusions about previously exposed vaccinees are limited because only a handful of AZD1222 recipients were SARS-CoV-2 seropositive at baseline. Reportedly, almost half of the unique spike-specific TCRs recognized epitopes lying outside the regions that are mutated in the B.1.351 and B.1.1.7 variants. Participants were mostly white British and included more females than males, and it was suggested by the authors that clonal diversity may have been underestimated. After two AZD1222 doses, spike-specific TCR breadth and depth were significantly higher than at day 0 and than in MenACWY recipients. CD4 TCRs associated with the vaccine covered the entire spike protein, and the dominant responses were in regions 160-218 and 743-854. Because no day 14 peak-response samples were available, the repertoires could be characterized only after the peak T cell response. The 56-69-year group was small, and its depth increase did not reach significance, likely because of low power.

The CDR3 regions of human TCRbeta chains were analyzed by immunosequencing. The authors' analysis ran thus. Repertoire TCRs were matched against a reference library of SARS-CoV-2-specific TCRs generated with the MIRA antigen-specificity platform. Breadth meant the fraction of unique TCRs that were SARS-CoV-2-associated, whereas depth meant the fraction of total T cells that were SARS-CoV-2-associated. Using the MIRA data, each spike-specific TCR was assigned both to the spike region to which the TCR was reactive and to a CD4 or CD8 class. Log10-transformed breadth and depth values were compared by one-way ANOVA with Sidak's multiple comparisons tests. TCRdb obtained this table from immuneACCESS and retained in-frame rearrangements with V and J assigned. These tables miss some clones; where compared with another copy, unresolved V genes account for less than half of the shortfall, and the remainder is unexplained. V and J calls and clone size are copied from that table; D and trimming were computed from the DNA. The sample table records approximately 94,000 clones; around nine tenths of these occur just once. The top ten hold approximately 15% of the sample.

From cysteine to phenylalanine, the CDR3 is 17 amino acids long. The entry retains the CDR3 DNA only, 51 bases that are in frame from base 1. V was cut back by 8 bases and J by 4 bases, leaving a gap of 27 bases between them. For CDR1 and CDR2, the germline V gene lists MRHNA and SNTAGT. In this chain, TRBV6-4 is recombined with TRBJ2-7; the D gene is possibly TRBD1 or TRBD2, each agreeing over 6 bases. This material consisted of peripheral blood, taken on day 0 of AZD1222 vaccination. The sequence came from an adult in good health. For the CDR3, the sequence is CASLTPPLGGRRYEQYF. The DNA sequence reads TGTGCCAGCCTGACTCCCCCCCTTGGGGGGCGCCGGTACGAGCAGTACTTC.